Below are 17 T cell receptor beta chains sequenced from a single sample in a study of blood T cell repertoires in COVID-19. This table comes from immunoSEQ multiplex PCR, and its TCRdb copy is limited to in-frame clones, with some not included. In the table there are approximately 400,000 clones, 70% to 90% of which are singletons. The sequencing input was PBMCs or T cells enriched from blood (not recorded which). Receptors originate from a woman younger than 35 who had recovered from COVID-19.

As regards this clone: One end of the junction does not line up with germline, which may come from a read error. The chain couples TRBV11-2 to TRBJ2-7; maybe TRBD2 (7 bases). Germline assignment: CDR1 SGHAT and CDR2 FQNNGV. The CDR3 totals 15 residues. In DNA, the CDR3 is TGTGCCAGCAGTTTAGGGGGGGGTAAGATGTACGAGCAGTACTTC. This encodes CASSLGGGKMYEQYF.

CDR3 loop: CASRWTGGTEAFF. The CDR3 bases are TGCGCCAGCAGATGGACAGGGGGAACTGAAGCTTTCTTT. The rearrangement uses TRBV4-1 and TRBJ1-1, with 10 bases identical to TRBD1. This CDR3 is 13 amino acids long. CDR1 MGHRA and CDR2 YSYEKL come from the germline V gene. After removal of 6 bases from V and 5 bases from J, the junction contained 3 bases not matched to a gene.

The chain uses TRBV9 and TRBJ1-5; 9 bases align to TRBD1. This CDR3 spans 14 amino acids. Germline loops: CDR1 SGDLS, CDR2 YYNGEE. The V and J ends lost 3 bases and 4 bases, in that order; junction bases with no gene match: 2. The CDR3 coding sequence is TGTGCCAGCAGCGCACAGGGGGCAAATCAGCCCCAGCATTTT. This sequence encodes CASSAQGANQPQHF. Complete variable domain (other parts from reference TRBV9 and TRBJ1-5): DSGVTQTPKHLITATGQRVTLRCSPRSGDLSVYWYQQSLDQGLQFLIQYYNGEERAKGNILERFSAQQFPDLHSELNLSSLELGDSALYFCASSAQGANQPQHFGDGTRLSIL.

A single count supports this clone. The rearrangement links TRBV6-5 to TRBJ1-1, with TRBD1 matching over 7 bases. The V gene end was trimmed by 2 bases and the J gene end by 6 bases; junction bases not matched to a gene: 6. CDR1 MNHEY and CDR2 SVGAGI come from the germline V gene. The CDR3 is 14 residues long. The CDR3 nucleotides read TGTGCCAGCAGTTACCTACAGGGGAGTGCTGAAGCTTTCTTT. Amino acids: CASSYLQGSAEAFF.

The CDR3: CSASPLGAREQYF. The CDR3 region has the DNA TGCAGTGCTAGTCCTCTGGGCGCTCGGGAGCAGTACTTC. The chain has TRBV20-1 and TRBJ2-7; D gene ambiguous. Trimming took 3 bases from V and 7 from J, leaving 16 bases between them. This CDR3 is 13 amino acids long. In germline, CDR1 is DFQATT, CDR2 SNEGSKA (reference sequence).

V gene TRBV11-2 combines with J gene TRBJ2-7; TRBD1 might be the D (5 bases). V lost 1 base and J lost 0, with 16 bases in between. The CDR3 is 17 amino acids. Germline V gives CDR1 SGHAT, CDR2 FQNNGV. The CDR3 region is CASSLGSTGPSSYEQYF. The CDR3 DNA reads as TGTGCCAGCAGCTTAGGTAGCACAGGACCGAGCTCCTACGAGCAGTACTTC.

This rearrangement joins TRBV5-8 to TRBJ2-2, with 8 bases aligning to TRBD1. The CDR3 is 15 residues long. V trimming: 4 bases; J trimming: 4 bases; junction bases outside the gene matches: 6. CDR1 is SGHTS and CDR2 is YDEGEE in the germline V gene. In nucleotides, the CDR3 is TGTGCCAGCAGCCTCCGACAGGGGCCCACCGGGGAGCTGTTTTTT. This encodes CASSLRQGPTGELFF.

The sample holds one count of this clone. The rearrangement joins TRBV28 to TRBJ2-7; 8 bases fit TRBD1. Germline-derived CDR1 and CDR2 are MDHEN and SYDVKM. The CDR3 runs to 13 residues. Trimming took 3 bases from V and 6 from J; bases not matched to a gene: 4. CDR3 DNA sequence: TGTGCCAGCAGTTTCAGGGGGCCTCGCGAGCAGTACTTC. This gives the protein CASSFRGPREQYF.

The chain couples TRBV2 to TRBJ2-5; D unclear. This CDR3 is built from 13 residues. Trimming removed 1 base at V and 2 bases at J, with 5 bases between. The V gene's germline CDR1 is SNHLY and CDR2 FYNNEI. The CDR3 is CASSEVSQETQYF. CDR3 nucleotide sequence: TGTGCCAGCAGTGAAGTGTCTCAAGAGACCCAGTACTTC.

The chain carries TRBV19 and TRBJ1-2, with TRBD1 identical over 7 bases. J was trimmed by 2 bases and V by 3 bases; bases with no gene match: 12. This CDR3 is built from 17 residues. Germline V CDR1 and CDR2: LNHDA, SQIVND (reference sequence). CDR3 sequence reads: CASSMPLDREYNYGYTF. Written as DNA, the CDR3 is TGTGCCAGTAGTATGCCCCTAGACAGGGAATACAACTATGGCTACACCTTC.

This sequence joins TRBV29-1 and TRBJ2-2, with 9 bases lining up with TRBD2. Trimming took 1 base from V and 4 from J; bases not matched to a gene: 4. Germline V gives CDR1 SQVTM, CDR2 ANQGSEA. The CDR3 spans 15 residues. Written as DNA, the CDR3 is TGCAGCGTTGAAGTGTTAGCGGGGGTCACCGGGGAGCTGTTTTTT. Amino acid sequence: CSVEVLAGVTGELFF.

This chain uses TRBV30 with TRBJ1-6; 9 positions agree with TRBD1. The germline gives CDR1 GTSNPN, CDR2 SVGIG (reference sequence). V dropped 3 bases and J dropped 14; count of bases not matched to a gene: 5. The CDR3 is made up of 12 amino acids. CDR3 region: CAWRTGQGALHF. In DNA form, the CDR3 reads TGTGCCTGGAGAACGGGACAGGGAGCCCTCCACTTT. Supplemented by reference TRBV30 and TRBJ1-6, the full variable domain reads SQTIHQWPATLVQPVGSPLSLECTVEGTSNPNLYWYRQAAGRGLQLLFYSVGIGQISSEVPQNLSASRPQDRQFILSSKKLLLSDSGFYLCAWRTGQGALHFGNGTRLTVT.

This chain connects TRBV4-2 to TRBJ1-5; 7 nucleotides line up with TRBD1. CDR1 and CDR2 from the germline V gene are LGHNA and YNFKEQ. CDR3 length: 15 residues. V lost 5 bases to trimming and J lost 1 base; unmatched junction nucleotides: 5. Here the CDR3 DNA reads TGTGCCAGCAGCGCGACAGGGTTGAGCAATCAGCCCCAGCATTTT. Translation gives CASSATGLSNQPQHF.

The chain couples TRBV18 to TRBJ2-6; tentative D call: TRBD1 (6 bases). The CDR3 is made up of 19 amino acids. Germline CDR1 reads KGHSH; CDR2 reads LQKENI. V lost 4 bases and J 1 base, leaving 20 bases between the germline ends. CDR3 sequence reads: CASSLLLTGIVSGANVLTF. DNA of the CDR3: TGTGCCAGCTCACTCCTCCTAACAGGGATCGTATCTGGGGCCAACGTCCTGACTTTC.

V is TRBV9 and J is TRBJ1-3, with no clear D. The V end lost 0 bases, the J end lost 0 bases, and 7 bases lay between the germline ends. Germline V gene data show CDR1 as SGDLS and CDR2 as YYNGEE. The CDR3 sequence is 15 residues long. CDR3: CASSVGFSSGNTIYF. For the CDR3, the DNA is TGTGCCAGCAGCGTAGGTTTCAGCTCTGGAAACACCATATATTTT.

The chain recombines TRBV6-5 with TRBJ1-1, with D unresolved. V was clipped by 7 bases and J by 1 base, with 10 bases between them. CDR1 and CDR2 (germline): MNHEY, SVGAGI. This CDR3 contains 13 residues. The DNA for the CDR3 is TGTGCCAGCACCGAACTCGGGAACACTGAAGCTTTCTTT. Protein sequence: CASTELGNTEAFF.

The V call is TRBV9, the J call TRBJ2-3; 9 bases match TRBD2. Germline V gene data show CDR1 as SGDLS and CDR2 as YYNGEE. The CDR3 is made up of 16 amino acids. V lost 3 bases, J lost 4 bases, and 9 bases stayed unmatched. CDR3 in amino acids: CASSGGGGAGSDTQYF. CDR3 sequence (DNA): TGTGCCAGCAGCGGAGGCGGGGGGGCTGGATCAGATACGCAGTATTTT.